This T cell receptor (beta chain) was found in a study of human T cells and chemical hapten exposure. Whole-study context: Patients, a majority of them female, were diagnosed with alopecia areata, totalis or universalis.

Described time point: pre-sensitization, week 0. Treatment reported: therapeutic diphenylcyclopropenone sensitization with weekly scalp DPC. TCRdb processed the RACE reads anew with MiXCR; each CDR3 protein has one entry. The table includes 35,000 to 45,000 distinct CDR3 sequences, around 12% detected once. This CDR3 contains 13 residues. Germline assignment: CDR1 SEHNR and CDR2 FQNEAQ (reference sequence). Trimming took 1 base from V and 0 from J, leaving 4 bases between them. The clonotype comes from a woman aged 25 to 39 with alopecia areata. Some clones in this sample may be carry-over from other donors' samples. V gene TRBV7-9 combines with J gene TRBJ2-7; D not resolved. The starting material was whole blood, obtained in connection with sensitization to the hapten diphenylcyclopropenone (DPC). CDR3 bases: TGTGCCAGCAGCTTAGTGTCCTCCTACGAGCAGTACTTC. Residues: CASSLVSSYEQYF.